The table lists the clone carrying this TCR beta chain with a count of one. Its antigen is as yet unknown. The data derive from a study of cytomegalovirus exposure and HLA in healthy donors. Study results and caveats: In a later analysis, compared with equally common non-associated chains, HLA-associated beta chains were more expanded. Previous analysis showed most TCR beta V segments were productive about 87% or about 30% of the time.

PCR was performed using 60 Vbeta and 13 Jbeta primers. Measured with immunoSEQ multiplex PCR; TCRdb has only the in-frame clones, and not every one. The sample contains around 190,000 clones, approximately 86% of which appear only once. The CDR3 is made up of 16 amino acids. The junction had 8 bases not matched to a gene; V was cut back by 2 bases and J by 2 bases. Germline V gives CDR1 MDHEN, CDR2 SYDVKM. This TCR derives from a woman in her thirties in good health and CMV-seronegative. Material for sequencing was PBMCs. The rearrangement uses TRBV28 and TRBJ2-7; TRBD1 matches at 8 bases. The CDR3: CASSLNPRGPPYEQYF. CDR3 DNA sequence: TGTGCCAGCAGTTTAAATCCCAGGGGGCCTCCCTACGAGCAGTACTTC.